This T cell receptor beta chain derives from a study of T-cell memory formation after mild COVID-19. Findings of the study overall: Contracting clones from day 15 to 85 showed balanced CD4/CD8; later expanders favored CD4+. Still unconfirmed is whether the second-wave clones peaking on day 37 recognized SARS-CoV-2. CD4+ clones that contracted lay mainly in CM and EM; CD8+ ones lay in EMRA.

This clonotype was counted a single time. Its antigen is undetermined. TCRdb analysed the 5' RACE reads with MiXCR anew, one entry per CDR3 protein. The table shows around 300,000 distinct CDR3 sequences, with approximately 18% occurring only once. V lost 5 bases, J lost 7 bases, and 13 bases stayed unmatched. Germline CDR1 MNHEY, CDR2 SMNVEV (reference sequence). The CDR3 loop spans 15 amino acids. This chain joins TRBV27 and TRBJ1-2, with 7 bases identical to TRBD1. Source material: PBMCs or a T cell subset sorted from them (not recorded which). The sequence derives from a man younger than 35 who had mild COVID-19 (a few samples of this study predate the infection). Cell type and time point are not known. CDR3 nucleotide sequence: TGTGCCAGCAGTCCGTTCGTCCGACAGGGCGGTGGCTACACCTTC. Its translation: CASSPFVRQGGGYTF.